Reported below is one T cell receptor beta chain. The CDR3 contains 16 residues. Unmatched junction bases numbered 12, after V lost 4 bases and J lost 4 bases. The germline CDR1 and CDR2 sequences are SGHNT and YYREEE (reference sequence). This entry is derived from a study of blood T cell repertoires in COVID-19. Per the authors' pipeline: Amplification with reference gene primers provided the estimates of nucleated cell counts. Generated by immunoSEQ multiplex PCR, the TCRdb table keeps only in-frame clones and is missing some. That table furnishes V, J and clone size, whereas the DNA furnished D and trimming. Of over 250,000 clones listed, roughly nine tenths were seen once; the top ten hold approximately 2.5%.

The sequenced sample was PBMCs or T cells enriched from blood (not recorded which). The chain combines TRBV5-4 with TRBJ2-3; 7 bases agree with TRBD2. This receptor was obtained from a man aged 55 to 70 who had recovered from COVID-19. The CDR3 here is CASSPGGSPTADTQYF. CDR3 nucleotides: TGTGCCAGCAGCCCCGGCGGGAGCCCGACTGCAGATACGCAGTATTTT.